This TCR beta chain originates from a study of blood T cell repertoires in COVID-19. This clone was detected a few times. CDR3 length equals 13 residues. With 6 bases clipped from V and 4 bases from J, the junction kept 1 base outside the gene matches. The germline CDR1 and CDR2 sequences are SNHLY and FYNNEI. Profiling relied on immunoSEQ multiplex PCR, and the TCRdb table lists in-frame clones only, not all of them. The sample lists 200,000 to 250,000 clones, roughly 90% seen once, with under 7.5% in the top ten. Sequencing used peripheral blood. V gene TRBV2 combines with J gene TRBJ2-2; 8 bases are shared with TRBD1. The receptor comes from a man aged 55 to 70 who had recovered from COVID-19. CDR3 in DNA: TGTGCCAGCAGACAGGGGGGCACCGGGGAGCTGTTTTTT. It translates to CASRQGGTGELFF.